This T cell receptor beta chain was captured by sequencing in a study of T cells in localized non-small cell lung cancer. V was pared by 4 bases and J by 8 bases, with 9 bases of the junction left unmatched. Germline V CDR1 and CDR2: SGHNT, YENEEA. This CDR3 has 16 amino acids. This clone showed up just a few times. Antigen unknown. Each adjacent lung sample was taken at least 2 cm from the tumor margin and was free of atypia. Method: immunoSEQ multiplex PCR; TCRdb's copy keeps in-frame clones and lacks some. In the table there are some 6,700 clones, about 15% of which are singletons. Study results and caveats: The appearance of a median approximately 57 of the top 100 tumor clones was seen in adjacent lung. Tumor showed lower T cell clonality than uninvolved adjacent lung, where it was highest. The study sequenced only one region of the tumor. As a result, intratumor heterogeneity could not be excluded and remains possible.

This clonotype originated in a male donor older than 55 with stage II squamous cell lung carcinoma. The sample here was normal lung tissue next to the tumor, taken before any cancer treatment. The chain carries TRBV11-3 and TRBJ2-1; 12 positions match TRBD2. The CDR3 DNA follows: TGTGCCAGCAGCTCAACCCGGACTAGCGGGGTCGATGAGCAGTTCTTC. Translated, it gives CASSSTRTSGVDEQFF.